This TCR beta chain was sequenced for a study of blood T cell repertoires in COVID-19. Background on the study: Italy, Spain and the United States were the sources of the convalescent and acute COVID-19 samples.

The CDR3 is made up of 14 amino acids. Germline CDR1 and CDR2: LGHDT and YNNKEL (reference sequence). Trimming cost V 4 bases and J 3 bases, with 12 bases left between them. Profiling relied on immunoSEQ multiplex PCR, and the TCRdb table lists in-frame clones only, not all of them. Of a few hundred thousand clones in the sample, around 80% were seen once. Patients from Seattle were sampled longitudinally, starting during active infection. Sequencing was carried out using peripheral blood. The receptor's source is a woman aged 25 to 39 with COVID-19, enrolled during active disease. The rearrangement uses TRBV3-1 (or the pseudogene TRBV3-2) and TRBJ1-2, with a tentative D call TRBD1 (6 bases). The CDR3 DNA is TGTGCCAGCAGCCCACAGGGAGGGGACTATGGCTACACCTTC. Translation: CASSPQGGDYGYTF.